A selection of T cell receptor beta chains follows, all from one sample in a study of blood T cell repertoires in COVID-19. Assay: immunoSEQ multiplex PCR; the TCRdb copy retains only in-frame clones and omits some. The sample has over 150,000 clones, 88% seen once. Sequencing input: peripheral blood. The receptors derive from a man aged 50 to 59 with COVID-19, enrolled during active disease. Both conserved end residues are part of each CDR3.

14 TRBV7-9 CASSPLINTGELFF
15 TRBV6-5 CASSSTSGGESEQYF
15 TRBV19 CASSLRQGYVYEQYF
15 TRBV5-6 CASSRPGQGSHEQYF
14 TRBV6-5 CASNQRGLQETQYF
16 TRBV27 CASRNIREHSTDTQYF
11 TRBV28 CASSSTGGYTF
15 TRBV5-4 CASSVTGDGRETQYF
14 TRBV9 CASSVETGGYGYTF
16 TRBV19 CASSGDRAMDVGELFF
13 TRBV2 CASRGDTVKTQYF
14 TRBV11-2 CASSLVEGVGEQYF
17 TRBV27 CASSFGLGDTYTGELFF
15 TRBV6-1 CASSEGEGGGETQYF
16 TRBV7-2 CASSFTGTGDNQPQHF
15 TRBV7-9 CASSPPGQRNYEQYF
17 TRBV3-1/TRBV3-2 CASSQDIGQGQSYGYTF
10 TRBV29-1 CSAERGEAFF
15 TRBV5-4 CASSKGLAGDNEQYF
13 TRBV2 CASSDNSGETQYF
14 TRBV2 CASSDGLAVYEQYF
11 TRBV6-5 CASSSKGGYTF
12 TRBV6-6 CASTRGRWEQFF
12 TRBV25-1 CASSGVGNTIYF
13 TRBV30 CASQADGSYGYTF
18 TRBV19 CASSIEASGGANTGELFF
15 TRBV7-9 CASSLVVLGVHEQYF
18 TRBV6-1 CASSGLRGTGGSTDTQYF
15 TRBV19 CASRSLAGSTDTQYF
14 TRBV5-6 CASSFRQTGQEAFF
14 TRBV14 CASSQPRRGTEAFF
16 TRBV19 CASTLGPRLSNQPQHF
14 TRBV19 CASSTQGANTEAFF
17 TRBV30 CACSDLVRTGSNTEAFF
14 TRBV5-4 CASSGPGSGETQYF
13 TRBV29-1 CSVEFGGGDTQYF
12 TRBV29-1 CSAGTGLFEQYF
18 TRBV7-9 CASSLSRTSGSSYNEQFF
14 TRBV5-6 CASSLVTVESPLHF
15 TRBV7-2 CASSLVRTGTDTQYF